This passage covers 30 T cell receptor beta chains from one sample sequenced in a study of radiation and T cells in renal cell carcinoma. Only in-frame clones appear in the TCRdb table, and some are missing; sequencing was by immunoSEQ multiplex PCR. The table lists approximately 150,000 clones, 70% to 90% of them singletons. Documented time point: blood 4 weeks post-SBRT, at nephrectomy. The treatment denotes: 15 Gy SBRT to primary tumor, nephrectomy 4 weeks later. The sample consisted of blood, taken from a patient whose treatment included radiotherapy and nephrectomy. The receptors originated from a woman aged 45-65 years with renal cell carcinoma.

This chain links TRBV27 with TRBJ1-2, with TRBD1 matching over 7 bases. With V trimmed by 3 bases and J by 8 bases, 12 bases remained unmatched. In germline, CDR1 is MNHEY, CDR2 SMNVEV (reference sequence). CDR3 length: 15 residues. DNA of the CDR3: TGTGCCAGCAGTTTCACCCGACAGGGCTGGGGCGGCTACACCTTC. Residues: CASSFTRQGWGGYTF.

The chain has TRBV19 and TRBJ2-7; 8 nucleotides match TRBD1. The V gene end was trimmed by 3 bases and the J gene end by 3 bases; junction bases not matched to a gene: 7. Germline V gene lookup returns CDR1 LNHDA and CDR2 SQIVND (reference sequence). There are 15 residues in the CDR3. CDR3 DNA sequence: TGTGCCAGTAGTATCTCCCGAGGACAGGGCTACGAGCAGTACTTC. Amino acids: CASSISRGQGYEQYF.

The chain joins TRBV9 to TRBJ1-4; TRBD1 aligns across 8 bases. Germline CDR1 is SGDLS and CDR2 is YYNGEE. Losses at the gene ends were 7 bases for V and 4 bases for J; bases not matched to a gene: 3. This CDR3 is 13 amino acids long. The CDR3 loop is CASYGTGNEKLFF. The CDR3 nucleotides read TGTGCCAGCTACGGGACAGGTAATGAAAAACTGTTTTTT.

J is TRBJ1-1 and V is TRBV18; TRBD1 matches at 9 bases. The V segment lost 0 bases and the J segment 3 bases; nucleotides outside the gene matches: 8. The CDR3 is 17 amino acids. Germline V gene data show CDR1 as KGHSH and CDR2 as LQKENI. CDR3 in DNA: TGTGCCAGCTCACCACCGAGCGGACAGGGGAGCGACACTGAAGCTTTCTTT. It encodes CASSPPSGQGSDTEAFF.

The V gene is TRBV7-2, the J gene TRBJ1-2; unclear D gene. Between the trimmed V and J ends, which lost 4 bases and 4 bases, there was a span of 16 bases. The CDR3 runs to 15 residues. In germline, CDR1 is SGHTA, CDR2 FQGNSA. CDR3 coding DNA: TGTGCCAGCAGCTCCGACCCCGGGCAGTTCTATGGCTACACCTTC. Its translation: CASSSDPGQFYGYTF.

The rearrangement uses TRBV7-2 and TRBJ2-7; the D is unclear. The CDR3 consists of 14 residues. The ends were cut back, 1 base at V and 3 bases at J, with 10 bases in the middle. Per the germline V gene, CDR1 is SGHTA and CDR2 is FQGNSA. DNA for the CDR3: TGTGCCAGCAGCTTAGAGGTAGTATTCTACGAGCAGTACTTC. This sequence encodes CASSLEVVFYEQYF.

This clone was recorded a few times. The J gene is TRBJ1-2, the V gene TRBV5-1; TRBD1 matches at 7 bases. Germline V lookup: CDR1 SGHRS, CDR2 YFSETQ. This CDR3 comprises 14 residues. The trim removed 0 bases at V and 3 bases at J, leaving 2 bases unmatched. The chain's CDR3 is CASSLAGQDYGYTF. The CDR3 DNA reads TGCGCCAGCAGCTTGGCCGGACAGGACTATGGCTACACCTTC. The full variable domain, completed using reference TRBV5-1 and TRBJ1-2, is KAGVTQTPRYLIKTRGQQVTLSCSPISGHRSVSWYQQTPGQGLQFLFEYFSETQRNKGNFPGRFSGRQFSNSRSEMNVSTLELGDSALYLCASSLAGQDYGYTFGSGTRLTVV.

This chain joins TRBV11-3 and TRBJ2-2; 15 positions match TRBD2. The germline CDR1 and CDR2 sequences are SGHNT and YENEEA. The V and J ends lost 5 bases and 6 bases, in that order; junction bases with no gene match: 10. This CDR3 has 18 amino acids. For the CDR3, the DNA is TGTGCCAGCAGCCCATCCGGACTAGCGGGAGGGGGACCCGGGGAGCTGTTTTTT. Protein sequence: CASSPSGLAGGGPGELFF.

This clone was seen only a few times. The rearrangement links TRBV19 to TRBJ1-2; the match to TRBD1 covers 7 bases. The germline CDR1 and CDR2 sequences are LNHDA and SQIVND (reference sequence). After removal of 3 bases from V and 4 bases from J, the junction contained 5 bases not matched to a gene. The CDR3 spans 14 residues. In nucleotides, the CDR3 is TGTGCCAGTAGTATCAAAGGGACAGCCTATGGCTACACCTTC. This sequence encodes CASSIKGTAYGYTF.

CDR3 amino acids: CASSQALSSGGYNEQFF. CDR3 DNA sequence: TGTGCCAGCAGCCAAGCTCTTTCTAGCGGGGGGTACAATGAGCAGTTCTTC. The chain couples TRBV14 to TRBJ2-1; 11 positions match TRBD2. Germline-derived CDR1 and CDR2 are SGHDN and FVKESK. The V gene end was trimmed by 1 base and the J gene end by 4 bases; junction bases not matched to a gene: 6. The CDR3 spans 17 residues. The entire variable domain, with the rest obtained from reference TRBV14 and TRBJ2-1, is as follows: EAGVTQFPSHSVIEKGQTVTLRCDPISGHDNLYWYRRVMGKEIKFLLHFVKESKQDESGMPNNRFLAERTGGTYSTLKVQPAELEDSGVYFCASSQALSSGGYNEQFFGPGTRLTVL.

The J gene is TRBJ2-1, the V gene TRBV18, with D perhaps being TRBD1 or TRBD2 (5 bases each). V was trimmed by 3 bases and J by 8 bases, leaving 17 bases between them. This CDR3 spans 15 amino acids. In germline, CDR1 is KGHSH, CDR2 LQKENI. The CDR3 loop is CASSPLGQLGDEQFF. The DNA of the CDR3 is TGTGCCAGCTCACCCTTAGGACAACTAGGGGATGAGCAGTTCTTC.

This clone was seen only a few times. Written as DNA, the CDR3 is TGCAGCGTTGCCAGGCAGCTTGGCTACAATGAGCAGTTCTTC. Translating gives CSVARQLGYNEQFF. The V and J genes are TRBV29-1 and TRBJ2-1; D unclear. V lost 4 bases and J lost 3, with 13 bases in between. The CDR3 is 14 residues long. Per the germline V gene, CDR1 is SQVTM and CDR2 is ANQGSEA.

The chain recombines TRBV2 with TRBJ2-2, with D possibly being TRBD2 (5 bases). Trimming removed 2 bases from V and 5 bases from J, with 15 bases in between. The CDR3 totals 16 residues. Germline CDR1 reads SNHLY; CDR2 reads FYNNEI. The DNA of the CDR3 is TGTGCCAGCAGTGAAAACGGGGTCGGAGTAACCGGGGAGCTGTTTTTT. This codes for CASSENGVGVTGELFF.

The chain recombines TRBV18 with TRBJ1-5; D is ambiguous. This CDR3 region has 15 residues. Trimming removed 3 bases at V and 3 bases at J, with 12 bases between. Germline CDR1 and CDR2: KGHSH and LQKENI. The CDR3 DNA follows: TGTGCCAGCTCACCGACGTCCGGGGACAATCAGCCCCAGCATTTT. It specifies CASSPTSGDNQPQHF.

Of note for this clone: The same CDR3 can be traced to other DNA sequences in this sample. The chain is built from TRBV19 and TRBJ1-5; the D gene is possibly TRBD1 (6 bases). The V gene lost 4 bases and the J gene lost 2 bases, with 9 bases spanning the gap. CDR3 length: 14 residues. CDR1 and CDR2 from the germline V gene are LNHDA and SQIVND (reference sequence). The CDR3 nucleotides are TGTGCCAGTAGTACCCGACAGGGCAATCAGCCCCAGCATTTT. This translates into CASSTRQGNQPQHF. Filled out from reference TRBV19 and TRBJ1-5, the complete variable domain reads DGGITQSPKYLFRKEGQNVTLSCEQNLNHDAMYWYRQDPGQGLRLIYYSQIVNDFQKGDIAEGYSVSREKKESFPLTVTSAQKNPTAFYLCASSTRQGNQPQHFGDGTRLSIL.

This chain's CDR3 is CASSVRTGREEKLFF. The CDR3 bases are TGTGCCAGCAGCGTCCGGACAGGGCGAGAGGAAAAACTGTTTTTT. V is TRBV9 and J is TRBJ1-4, with TRBD1 identical over 8 bases. V dropped 2 bases and J dropped 8; count of bases not matched to a gene: 8. CDR1 and CDR2 (germline): SGDLS, YYNGEE. The CDR3 length is 15 residues.

This sequence joins TRBV4-3 and TRBJ1-4; 7 bases line up with TRBD1. V dropped 4 bases and J dropped 7; count of bases not matched to a gene: 6. Per germline, CDR1 LGHNA and CDR2 YSLEER. This CDR3 spans 14 amino acids. The CDR3 DNA reads as TGCGCCAGCAGCCCCGAGTCAGGGGGTGAAAAACTGTTTTTT. Translated: CASSPESGGEKLFF.

The chain uses TRBV11-3 and TRBJ2-2; 10 bases match TRBD1. This CDR3 contains 15 residues. Germline CDR1 reads SGHNT; CDR2 reads YENEEA. Trimming cost V 3 bases and J 6 bases; bases outside gene matches: 4. CDR3 residues: CASSLGQGLSGELFF. CDR3 sequence (DNA): TGTGCCAGCAGCTTGGGACAGGGGCTTTCCGGGGAGCTGTTTTTT.

The chain employs TRBV9 and TRBJ2-3; a weak D match, TRBD2 (5 bases). CDR3 size: 15 residues. Per the germline V gene, CDR1 is SGDLS and CDR2 is YYNGEE. The ends were cut back, 4 bases at V and 4 bases at J, with 16 bases in the middle. The CDR3 sequence: CASSPTTRDSDTQYF. CDR3 nucleotides: TGTGCCAGCAGCCCGACTACCCGTGATTCAGATACGCAGTATTTT.

The table lists this clone with a few counts. The chain combines TRBV14 with TRBJ2-1; D remains ambiguous. V gave up 4 bases and J gave up 3 bases, with 13 bases separating them. The CDR3 is 15 amino acids. Looked up from germline, CDR1 is SGHDN and CDR2 is FVKESK. CDR3 region: CASSRYRTVYNEQFF. CDR3 in DNA: TGTGCCAGCAGCCGTTACCGGACGGTCTACAATGAGCAGTTCTTC.

This rearrangement joins TRBV19 to TRBJ1-2; tentative D call: TRBD1 (6 bases). This CDR3 spans 14 amino acids. Germline CDR1 LNHDA, CDR2 SQIVND (reference sequence). V was pared by 3 bases and J by 5 bases, with 13 bases between. CDR3 bases: TGTGCCAGTAGTATGGACAGATCGTTGTATGGCTACACCTTC. Translating it yields CASSMDRSLYGYTF. The full variable domain, in which reference TRBV19 and TRBJ1-2 provide the parts outside the CDR3, is DGGITQSPKYLFRKEGQNVTLSCEQNLNHDAMYWYRQDPGQGLRLIYYSQIVNDFQKGDIAEGYSVSREKKESFPLTVTSAQKNPTAFYLCASSMDRSLYGYTFGSGTRLTVV.

V gene TRBV19 combines with J gene TRBJ1-5; 8 nucleotides line up with TRBD1. The V gene's germline CDR1 is LNHDA and CDR2 SQIVND (reference sequence). V lost 6 bases to trimming and J lost 4 bases; unmatched junction nucleotides: 8. This CDR3 is built from 15 residues. DNA of the CDR3: TGTGCCAGTAGAAACCCGGGACAGGAGAATCAGCCCCAGCATTTT. It translates to CASRNPGQENQPQHF.

The chain has TRBV20-1 and TRBJ2-7; D not certain. Germline assignment: CDR1 DFQATT and CDR2 SNEGSKA (reference sequence). This CDR3 is built from 10 residues. Between the trimmed V and J ends, which lost 3 bases and 10 bases, there was a span of 10 bases. This CDR3 reads CSASLKSQYF. In nucleotides, the CDR3 is TGCAGTGCTAGTTTAAAGTCCCAGTACTTC.

The rearrangement uses TRBV19 and TRBJ1-1; maybe TRBD1 (6 bases). CDR1 LNHDA and CDR2 SQIVND come from the germline V gene (reference sequence). Trimming pared 9 bases from V and 1 base from J, leaving 12 bases between. This CDR3 has 13 residues. The CDR3 loop is CASRGRTNTEAFF. CDR3 in DNA: TGTGCCAGCAGGGGACGGACGAACACTGAAGCTTTCTTT.

This sequence joins TRBV5-1 and TRBJ2-3; 8 bases map to TRBD1. Losses at the gene ends were 2 bases for V and 4 bases for J; bases not matched to a gene: 15. This CDR3 region has 18 residues. Germline lookup yields CDR1 SGHRS and CDR2 YFSETQ. CDR3 in amino acids: CASSLNVRGTGSADTQYF. CDR3 bases: TGCGCCAGCAGCTTAAACGTCCGGGGGACAGGCTCTGCAGATACGCAGTATTTT.

Written as DNA, the CDR3 is TGTGCCAGCAGCGCCCGGGCCCTGTACTCTGGGGCCAACGTCCTGACTTTC. As protein: CASSARALYSGANVLTF. The rearrangement links TRBV9 to TRBJ2-6; D is unclear. With 3 bases removed from V and 0 bases from J, the gap between germline ends came to 13 bases. Germline lookup yields CDR1 SGDLS and CDR2 YYNGEE. The CDR3 totals 17 residues.

CDR3 DNA: TGTGCCACCAGCAGAGATCGAGCAAGCAATGAGCAGTTCTTC. Translation: CATSRDRASNEQFF. This rearrangement joins TRBV15 to TRBJ2-1, with D unresolved. Germline loops: CDR1 LNHNV, CDR2 YYDKDF (reference sequence). The CDR3 length is 14 residues. Trimming took off 0 bases at V and 6 bases at J, with 9 bases between the two ends.

The rearrangement uses TRBV10-2 and TRBJ2-2; D is possibly TRBD2 (6 bases). The CDR3 has 16 amino acids. Germline V gene sequence: CDR1 WSHSY, CDR2 SAAADI. V was trimmed by 5 bases and J by 2 bases, leaving 15 bases between them. In DNA form, the CDR3 reads TGCGCCAGCAGTCCTCTTAACGGGAGTAACACCGGGGAGCTGTTTTTT. Translating gives CASSPLNGSNTGELFF.

This sequence joins TRBV5-1 and TRBJ1-6; perhaps TRBD1 as D (5 bases). The CDR3 has 14 amino acids. Germline V gene sequence: CDR1 SGHRS, CDR2 YFSETQ. The V end was cut by 5 bases, the J end by 10 bases, with 16 bases between. The CDR3 here is CASRNIGGDSPLHF. DNA for the CDR3: TGCGCCAGCAGAAACATTGGGGGGGACTCACCCCTCCACTTT.

This clone appeared a few times. The V call is TRBV15, the J call TRBJ1-1; D call uncertain. V gave up 0 bases and J gave up 3 bases, with 5 bases separating them. This CDR3 is built from 13 residues. The germline V gene has CDR1 LNHNV and CDR2 YYDKDF (reference sequence). CDR3 protein: CATSRELDTEAFF. CDR3 DNA sequence: TGTGCCACCAGCAGAGAGTTGGACACTGAAGCTTTCTTT.